A single sample is the source of the 4 T cell receptor beta chains below, sequenced in a study of cytomegalovirus exposure and HLA in healthy donors (dated by TCRdb to between 2016 and 2019). The method behind the library was the immunoSEQ multiplex PCR assay. The table was pulled from immuneACCESS by TCRdb, which kept in-frame rearrangements only. Such tables lose some clones; where checked, under half of the loss comes from unresolved V genes, and the rest has no known cause. The sample table lists about 280,000 clones, approximately 86% of them with a count of one. The ten largest clones represent about 1% of the sample. Specimen: PBMCs. Every receptor here comes from a woman younger than 30 in good health and CMV-seronegative.

This clone was observed once. CDR3 amino acids: CASSVVGGYGYTF. DNA for the CDR3: TGTGCCAGCAGCGTAGTAGGGGGCTATGGCTACACCTTC. The rearrangement links TRBV9 to TRBJ1-2, with D possibly TRBD1 on 6 matching bases. Germline loops: CDR1 SGDLS, CDR2 YYNGEE. CDR3 length: 13 amino acids. The germline V and J ends were trimmed by 0 bases and 4 bases, with 7 bases remaining between them.

This chain joins TRBV5-1 and TRBJ1-5; TRBD1 matches at 10 bases. With V trimmed by 0 bases and J by 5 bases, 2 bases remained unmatched. The CDR3 has 15 residues. CDR1 and CDR2 (germline): SGHRS, YFSETQ. This CDR3 is CASSLEGTGDQPQHF. As DNA, the CDR3 is TGCGCCAGCAGCTTGGAAGGGACAGGGGATCAGCCCCAGCATTTT. Full variable domain (remainder filled in from reference TRBV5-1 and TRBJ1-5): KAGVTQTPRYLIKTRGQQVTLSCSPISGHRSVSWYQQTPGQGLQFLFEYFSETQRNKGNFPGRFSGRQFSNSRSEMNVSTLELGDSALYLCASSLEGTGDQPQHFGDGTRLSIL.

The genes are TRBV6-5 and TRBJ1-2, with D perhaps TRBD1 (5 bases). Trimming cost V 6 bases and J 4 bases, with 15 bases left between them. CDR1 is MNHEY, CDR2 SVGAGI, per germline. This CDR3 contains 14 residues. CDR3 in amino acids: CASRGDFAAYGYTF. The DNA for the CDR3 is TGTGCCAGCAGAGGGGATTTCGCTGCCTATGGCTACACCTTC.

The chain recombines TRBV28 with TRBJ2-1; TRBD2 is a possible D gene (5 bases). Germline V gene data show CDR1 as MDHEN and CDR2 as SYDVKM. V was shortened by 5 bases and J by 7 bases, with 18 bases between the two germline ends. The CDR3 length is 15 residues. The DNA of the CDR3 is TGTGCCAGCAGTCCCAGTCGCCTAGCTGGGAATGAGCAGTTCTTC. Translation gives CASSPSRLAGNEQFF.